These 20 T cell receptor beta chains were all obtained from the same sample, sequenced in a study of post-analysis software for immune sequencing data. Study-level results: Included in a set of roughly five TRBV segments more frequent in patients than controls were TRBV5-6, TRBV5-1 and TRBV20-1.

What these receptors recognize is not known. cDNA libraries of TCR beta carried unique molecular identifiers. TCRdb reanalysed the PCR reads using MiXCR and keeps one entry per CDR3 protein. The data hold hundreds of thousands of distinct CDR3 sequences, with approximately 50% observed a single time. Sequenced: blood. The receptor set was obtained from a girl between 10 and 17 years old with multiple sclerosis.

This chain links TRBV11-2 with TRBJ1-2; D gene ambiguous. Between the trimmed V and J ends, which lost 3 bases and 5 bases, there was a span of 13 bases. Germline V CDR1 and CDR2: SGHAT, FQNNGV. This CDR3 contains 14 residues. The CDR3 sequence is CASSFEIRGYGYTF. The CDR3 DNA is TGTGCCAGCAGCTTCGAAATTCGGGGATATGGCTACACCTTC.

This clonotype was observed once. One end of the junction fails to match germline, which may point to a read error. The chain carries TRBV7-7 and TRBJ2-1; 8 bases are shared with TRBD2. This CDR3 comprises 16 residues. Germline CDR1 is SSHAT and CDR2 is FNYEAQ (reference sequence). DNA of the CDR3: TGTGCTAGCAGCTTAGCGACTAGCGTTCCCTACAATGAGCAGTTCTTC. Protein sequence: CASSLATSVPYNEQFF.

This chain uses TRBV5-1 with TRBJ2-1; 14 positions match TRBD2. Trimming removed 1 base from V and 0 bases from J; junction bases left unmatched: 6. The germline V gene encodes CDR1 SGHRS and CDR2 YFSETQ. The CDR3 has 19 residues. The CDR3 loop is CASSLRLAGGQSSYNEQFF. The CDR3 DNA sequence: TGCGCCAGCAGCTTGCGACTAGCGGGAGGGCAGAGCTCCTACAATGAGCAGTTCTTC.

Here the CDR3 reads CASSLISESSYEQYF. As DNA, the CDR3 is TGCGCCAGCAGCTTGATAAGCGAGAGTTCGTACGAGCAGTACTTC. The chain links TRBV5-1 to TRBJ2-7; unclear D gene. V was pared by 1 base and J by 4 bases, with 15 bases between. Germline CDR1 reads SGHRS; CDR2 reads YFSETQ. The CDR3 totals 15 residues.

CDR3 nucleotide sequence: TGCGCCAGCAGCTGGACAGGGGTGGCGATTGAGCAGTTCTTC. Protein sequence: CASSWTGVAIEQFF. This sequence joins TRBV5-1 and TRBJ2-1, with TRBD1 matching 9 bases. Losses at the gene ends were 3 bases for V and 9 bases for J; bases not matched to a gene: 7. The CDR3 runs to 14 residues. The V gene's germline CDR1 is SGHRS and CDR2 YFSETQ.

The CDR3 DNA sequence: TGTGCCAGCAGTTCCGAACGCGCAGGGGCCGCAAGGGAGACCCAGTACTTC. This translates into CASSSERAGAARETQYF. This chain joins TRBV6-6 and TRBJ2-5, with D maybe TRBD1 (6 bases). The CDR3 runs 17 residues. Germline V CDR1 and CDR2: MNHNY, SVGAGI (reference sequence). Trimming stripped 4 bases from V and 5 bases from J, with 23 bases between.

The chain joins TRBV20-1 to TRBJ2-2; D is perhaps TRBD2 (5 bases). V was cut by 3 bases and J by 4 bases, with 9 bases left in between. CDR1 and CDR2 (germline): DFQATT, SNEGSKA (reference sequence). The CDR3 length is 13 residues. CDR3 coding DNA: TGCAGTGCTAGTAAAGGGAGCACCGGGGAGCTGTTTTTT. It translates to CSASKGSTGELFF.

On this clonotype itself: Sequence at one end of the junction differs from germline and may be a read error. The rearrangement links TRBV29-1 to TRBJ2-6; D not certain. This CDR3 has 14 residues. Germline V CDR1 and CDR2: SQVTM, ANQGSEA. The CDR3 reads CGVVSLSGANVLTF. The CDR3, as DNA: TGCGGCGTTGTGAGCCTCTCTGGGGCCAACGTCCTGACTTTC.

This clonotype has just a few counts. The rearrangement uses TRBV20-1 and TRBJ2-3, with a weak D call TRBD2 (6 bases). Trimming stripped 1 base from V and 9 bases from J, with 14 bases between. Germline V gene data show CDR1 as DFQATT and CDR2 as SNEGSKA (reference sequence). The CDR3 has 13 residues. The CDR3: CSARGPRRVTQYF. In DNA form, the CDR3 reads TGCAGTGCTAGAGGCCCGAGGAGGGTAACGCAGTATTTT.

This sequence joins TRBV3-1 and TRBJ2-3; 8 bases line up with TRBD2. The CDR3 length is 14 residues. Looked up from germline, CDR1 is LGHDT and CDR2 is YNNKEL (reference sequence). V was clipped by 1 base and J by 5 bases; unmatched bases: 2. This CDR3 is CASSQVSGVDTQYF. CDR3 DNA sequence: TGTGCCAGCAGCCAAGTTAGCGGGGTAGATACGCAGTATTTT.

The chain is built from TRBV20-1 and TRBJ2-1; the D is unclear. This CDR3 has 14 residues. The germline gives CDR1 DFQATT, CDR2 SNEGSKA (reference sequence). Trimming took off 2 bases at V and 6 bases at J, with 14 bases between the two ends. The CDR3 sequence: CSARQSRLGNEQFF. The CDR3 DNA sequence: TGCAGTGCTAGACAATCTAGGTTGGGCAATGAGCAGTTCTTC.

Comment on this clonotype: At one boundary the junction diverges from the germline segment, which might be a read error. The chain links TRBV5-6 to TRBJ2-1, with a possible D match to TRBD1 (6 bases). Looked up from germline, CDR1 is SGHDT and CDR2 is YYEEEE. CDR3 length equals 15 residues. This CDR3 reads CASSGPQGHYNEQFF. In DNA form, the CDR3 reads TGTGCGAGCAGCGGTCCACAGGGTCATTACAATGAGCAGTTCTTC.

In this sample, this clonotype turned up a few times. This chain uses TRBV28 with TRBJ2-7; 8 bases align to TRBD1. The V gene's germline CDR1 is MDHEN and CDR2 SYDVKM. V shed 6 bases and J 2 bases; nucleotides not matched to a gene: 6. The CDR3 contains 14 residues. CDR3 sequence: CASRSQGVTYEQYF. CDR3 DNA: TGTGCCAGCAGATCACAGGGGGTGACCTACGAGCAGTACTTC.

This chain joins TRBV29-1 and TRBJ1-3, with 7 bases aligning to TRBD1. The CDR3 consists of 17 residues. CDR1 SQVTM and CDR2 ANQGSEA come from the germline V gene. V was clipped by 4 bases and J by 0 bases; unmatched bases: 12. CDR3 sequence reads: CSVAGPGQPLSGNTIYF. Here the CDR3 DNA reads TGCAGCGTTGCAGGACCGGGACAGCCGCTCTCTGGAAACACCATATATTTT. Variable domain in full (rest from reference TRBV29-1 and TRBJ1-3): SAVISQKPSRDICQRGTSLTIQCQVDSQVTMMFWYRQQPGQSLTLIATANQGSEATYESGFVIDKFPISRPNLTFSTLTVSNMSPEDSSIYLCSVAGPGQPLSGNTIYFGEGSWLTVV.

The chain carries TRBV7-8 and TRBJ2-7; no firm D call. The DNA end is a closer match to TRBJ2-5, so the J assignment may be wrong. The germline gives CDR1 SGHVS, CDR2 FQNEAQ. This CDR3 spans 15 amino acids. CDR3 DNA sequence: TGTGCCAGCAGCTTAGGGCCCCTGGGCAGGGAGACCCAGTACTTC. Translation: CASSLGPLGRETQYF.

CDR3 residues: CASSPRTETQYF. CDR3 sequence (DNA): TGTGCCAGCTCCCCAAGGACAGAGACCCAGTACTTC. The chain combines TRBV18 with TRBJ2-5; no firm D call. This CDR3 comprises 12 residues. Deletions cut 6 bases from V and 4 bases from J, with 9 bases between. From germline, CDR1 is KGHSH and CDR2 LQKENI.

This chain connects TRBV4-1 to TRBJ2-1; 11 bases are shared with TRBD2. The CDR3 spans 16 residues. Germline V CDR1 and CDR2: MGHRA, YSYEKL. J lost 7 bases, V lost 5 bases, and 10 bases had no gene match. CDR3 coding DNA: TGCGCCAGCAGCAAACCCACGCGACTAGCGGGAAATGAGCAGTTCTTC. This sequence encodes CASSKPTRLAGNEQFF.

This sequence joins TRBV12-3 or TRBV12-4 and TRBJ1-4; no definite D call. This CDR3 spans 15 amino acids. V was clipped by 5 bases and J by 5 bases, with 15 bases between them. The CDR3 region is CASSPRTGFNEKLFF. As DNA, the CDR3 is TGTGCCAGCAGTCCACGGACCGGCTTCAATGAAAAACTGTTTTTT.

This clonotype was seen only a few times. As DNA, the CDR3 is TGCGCCAGCAGCTTAGGGGACAGGACCATGAACACTGAAGCTTTCTTT. It is translated as CASSLGDRTMNTEAFF. The chain uses TRBV5-1 and TRBJ1-1, with 8 bases that match TRBD1. V shed 2 bases and J 0 bases; nucleotides not matched to a gene: 6. CDR1 is SGHRS and CDR2 is YFSETQ in the germline V gene. The CDR3 is 16 residues long.

Only a few counts were recorded for this clonotype. The rearrangement links TRBV7-2 to TRBJ2-5, with a weak D call TRBD2 (6 bases). The CDR3 length is 13 residues. Germline-derived CDR1 and CDR2 are SGHTA and FQGNSA. V lost 5 bases, J lost 4 bases, and 11 bases lay in between. CDR3 protein: CASSGRRGETQYF. DNA for the CDR3: TGTGCCAGCAGCGGAAGGAGGGGAGAGACCCAGTACTTC.